These T cell receptor beta chains were read from a single sample in a study of blood T cells in healthy people across ages. TCRdb reanalysed the 5' RACE reads using MiXCR and keeps one entry per CDR3 protein. The profile shows some 930,000 distinct CDR3 sequences, about 29% of them singletons. This sample also belongs to another study, concerning T cells of mothers and their children.

Sequenced: blood. The origin of the receptors is a woman aged 40 to 49 in good health. Both conserved end residues are part of each CDR3. Each record gives: J gene, clone size, V gene, D gene, CDR3 protein, CDR3 DNA. D genes are given only for firm matches. Some rows mark clone size as missing; the rest say once, few, many or name a class of expanded clone.

J gene: TRBJ2-5
clone size: .
V gene: TRBV20-1
D gene: .
CDR3 protein: CSARGWAQYF
CDR3 DNA: TGCAGTGCTCGCGGTTGGGCCCAGTACTTC

J gene: TRBJ2-5
clone size: .
V gene: TRBV20-1
D gene: TRBD2
CDR3 protein: CSATSGGAYQETQYF
CDR3 DNA: TGCAGTGCTACTAGCGGGGGGGCGTACCAAGAGACCCAGTACTTC

J gene: TRBJ1-6
clone size: many
V gene: TRBV9
D gene: .
CDR3 protein: CASSVGRAQSPLHF
CDR3 DNA: TGTGCCAGCAGCGTAGGCAGGGCCCAGTCACCCCTCCACTTT

J gene: TRBJ2-4
clone size: many
V gene: TRBV20-1
D gene: .
CDR3 protein: CSANENDKNIQYF
CDR3 DNA: TGCAGTGCCAATGAGAACGACAAAAACATTCAGTACTTC

J gene: TRBJ2-7
clone size: many
V gene: TRBV5-1
D gene: .
CDR3 protein: CASSLDPSVYEQYF
CDR3 DNA: TGCGCCAGCAGCTTGGATCCTAGCGTCTACGAGCAGTACTTC

J gene: TRBJ2-7
clone size: many
V gene: TRBV28
D gene: .
CDR3 protein: CASSGGSDRYEQYF
CDR3 DNA: TGTGCCAGCAGTGGGGGATCAGATCGATACGAGCAGTACTTC

J gene: TRBJ1-1
clone size: .
V gene: TRBV12-3/TRBV12-4
D gene: TRBD1
CDR3 protein: CASSPGQGKTFF
CDR3 DNA: TGTGCCAGCAGTCCGGGACAGGGGAAGACTTTCTTT

J gene: TRBJ1-4
clone size: .
V gene: TRBV5-1
D gene: TRBD1
CDR3 protein: CASSRTGDNEKLFF
CDR3 DNA: TGCGCCAGCAGCCGGACAGGGGACAATGAAAAACTGTTTTTT

J gene: TRBJ2-1
clone size: many
V gene: TRBV6-6
D gene: .
CDR3 protein: CASSYSNGVEQFF
CDR3 DNA: TGTGCCAGCAGTTACTCGAACGGGGTTGAGCAGTTCTTC

J gene: TRBJ1-2
clone size: .
V gene: TRBV12-3/TRBV12-4
D gene: TRBD1
CDR3 protein: CASRPPGGGGYTF
CDR3 DNA: TGTGCCAGCAGGCCTCCAGGGGGCGGGGGCTACACCTTC

J gene: TRBJ2-1
clone size: once
V gene: TRBV5-1
D gene: .
CDR3 protein: CASSSYRVSSYNEQFF
CDR3 DNA: TGCGCCAGCAGCTCATACAGGGTTAGCTCCTACAATGAGCAGTTCTTC

J gene: TRBJ2-3
clone size: .
V gene: TRBV5-1
D gene: .
CDR3 protein: CASSYGRGGSTDTQYF
CDR3 DNA: TGCGCCAGCAGCTATGGCCGGGGTGGGAGCACAGATACGCAGTATTTT

J gene: TRBJ2-3
clone size: few
V gene: TRBV9
D gene: .
CDR3 protein: CASSVVSGDTQYF
CDR3 DNA: TGTGCCAGCAGCGTAGTGTCCGGGGATACGCAGTATTTT

J gene: TRBJ2-7
clone size: many
V gene: TRBV28
D gene: TRBD2
CDR3 protein: CASSLRGRTSGGSYEQYF
CDR3 DNA: TGTGCCAGCAGTTTACGCGGGAGGACTAGCGGGGGCTCCTACGAGCAGTACTTC

J gene: TRBJ2-1
clone size: .
V gene: TRBV12-3/TRBV12-4
D gene: .
CDR3 protein: CASSFGPLREQFF
CDR3 DNA: TGTGCCAGCAGTTTTGGCCCATTACGGGAGCAGTTCTTC

J gene: TRBJ1-4
clone size: few
V gene: TRBV20-1
D gene: .
CDR3 protein: CSPRQGSRANEKLFF
CDR3 DNA: TGCAGCCCCCGCCAGGGGTCGAGGGCTAATGAAAAACTGTTTTTT

J gene: TRBJ2-1
clone size: .
V gene: TRBV7-2
D gene: .
CDR3 protein: CASSPSRDGYNEQFF
CDR3 DNA: TGTGCCAGCAGCCCGAGCCGGGATGGGTACAATGAGCAGTTCTTC

J gene: TRBJ2-7
clone size: many
V gene: TRBV7-2
D gene: TRBD1
CDR3 protein: CASSLTGDLYEQYF
CDR3 DNA: TGTGCCAGCAGCTTGACAGGGGACCTCTACGAGCAGTACTTC

J gene: TRBJ2-7
clone size: .
V gene: TRBV29-1
D gene: .
CDR3 protein: CSVMTEPYEQYF
CDR3 DNA: TGCAGCGTTATGACAGAGCCCTACGAGCAGTACTTC

J gene: TRBJ1-4
clone size: few
V gene: TRBV29-1
D gene: .
CDR3 protein: CSVEDPWSATNEKLFF
CDR3 DNA: TGCAGCGTTGAAGACCCCTGGTCAGCCACTAATGAAAAACTGTTTTTT

J gene: TRBJ2-1
clone size: once
V gene: TRBV9
D gene: TRBD1
CDR3 protein: CASSLEQGDNEQFF
CDR3 DNA: TGTGCCAGCAGCTTGGAACAGGGGGACAATGAGCAGTTCTTC

J gene: TRBJ2-5
clone size: few
V gene: TRBV12-3/TRBV12-4
D gene: .
CDR3 protein: CASRNREETQYF
CDR3 DNA: TGTGCCAGCAGAAACAGGGAAGAGACCCAGTACTTC

J gene: TRBJ1-2
clone size: few
V gene: TRBV24-1
D gene: .
CDR3 protein: CATSDSNYGYTF
CDR3 DNA: TGTGCCACCAGTGACTCTAACTATGGCTACACCTTC

J gene: TRBJ2-7
clone size: many
V gene: TRBV20-1
D gene: TRBD2
CDR3 protein: CSARDGASGGEQYF
CDR3 DNA: TGCAGTGCTAGAGATGGGGCTAGCGGGGGGGAGCAGTACTTC

J gene: TRBJ2-5
clone size: .
V gene: TRBV20-1
D gene: .
CDR3 protein: CSRLGDQETQYF
CDR3 DNA: TGCAGCCGCCTCGGAGACCAAGAGACCCAGTACTTC

J gene: TRBJ1-2
clone size: .
V gene: TRBV11-2
D gene: .
CDR3 protein: CASSWSDGRSYGYTF
CDR3 DNA: TGTGCCAGCAGCTGGTCGGACGGGCGATCCTATGGCTACACCTTC

J gene: TRBJ1-1
clone size: .
V gene: TRBV10-3
D gene: .
CDR3 protein: CAISEEQWGVNTEAFF
CDR3 DNA: TGTGCCATCAGTGAGGAACAGTGGGGCGTGAACACTGAAGCTTTCTTT

J gene: TRBJ2-3
clone size: .
V gene: TRBV2
D gene: .
CDR3 protein: CASSEGRFTDTQYF
CDR3 DNA: TGTGCCAGCAGTGAGGGCAGGTTTACAGATACGCAGTATTTT

J gene: TRBJ2-3
clone size: few
V gene: TRBV20-1
D gene: TRBD2
CDR3 protein: CSAEARSGRGTDTQYF
CDR3 DNA: TGCAGTGCCGAGGCTCGAAGCGGGAGAGGCACAGATACGCAGTATTTT

J gene: TRBJ2-7
clone size: many
V gene: TRBV7-8
D gene: TRBD1
CDR3 protein: CASSPTRQGVREQYF
CDR3 DNA: TGTGCCAGCAGCCCAACGAGGCAGGGGGTTAGAGAGCAGTACTTC

J gene: TRBJ2-1
clone size: many
V gene: TRBV15
D gene: .
CDR3 protein: CATSREDLNNEQFF
CDR3 DNA: TGTGCCACCAGCAGAGAGGACCTTAACAATGAGCAGTTCTTC

J gene: TRBJ2-5
clone size: many
V gene: TRBV7-7
D gene: TRBD1
CDR3 protein: CASSPGTGPQETQYF
CDR3 DNA: TGTGCTAGCAGCCCCGGGACAGGGCCCCAAGAGACCCAGTACTTC

J gene: TRBJ2-7
clone size: many
V gene: TRBV28
D gene: .
CDR3 protein: CASSRRYEQYF
CDR3 DNA: TGTGCCAGCTCCAGACGTTACGAGCAGTACTTC

J gene: TRBJ2-1
clone size: .
V gene: TRBV20-1
D gene: .
CDR3 protein: CSATFRAGVRNNEQFF
CDR3 DNA: TGCAGTGCTACTTTCCGGGCAGGGGTAAGAAACAATGAGCAGTTCTTC

J gene: TRBJ2-7
clone size: .
V gene: TRBV20-1
D gene: .
CDR3 protein: CSATGFGYEQYF
CDR3 DNA: TGCAGTGCCACAGGGTTTGGTTACGAGCAGTACTTC

J gene: TRBJ1-1
clone size: once
V gene: TRBV4-1
D gene: TRBD1
CDR3 protein: CASSPGPTWDRVNTEAFF
CDR3 DNA: TGCGCCAGCAGCCCAGGACCTACCTGGGACAGGGTGAACACTGAAGCTTTCTTT

J gene: TRBJ2-3
clone size: few
V gene: TRBV14
D gene: .
CDR3 protein: CASSQQGGRTDTQYF
CDR3 DNA: TGTGCCAGCAGCCAACAGGGAGGACGCACAGATACGCAGTATTTT

J gene: TRBJ2-1
clone size: few
V gene: TRBV2
D gene: TRBD2
CDR3 protein: CASSERILLGTSLGNEQFF
CDR3 DNA: TGTGCCAGCAGTGAAAGGATTCTTCTAGGGACTAGCTTGGGCAATGAGCAGTTCTTC

J gene: TRBJ2-7
clone size: .
V gene: TRBV5-4
D gene: .
CDR3 protein: CASSRPTDSEQYF
CDR3 DNA: TGTGCCAGCAGCCGGCCCACGGACAGCGAGCAGTACTTC

J gene: TRBJ2-5
clone size: .
V gene: TRBV28
D gene: TRBD2
CDR3 protein: CASFEQRGGRETQYF
CDR3 DNA: TGTGCCAGCTTCGAGCAGCGGGGGGGCCGCGAGACCCAGTACTTC

J gene: TRBJ2-1
clone size: .
V gene: TRBV14
D gene: .
CDR3 protein: CASSHSQGYNEQFF
CDR3 DNA: TGTGCCAGCAGCCACAGTCAGGGCTACAATGAGCAGTTCTTC

J gene: TRBJ1-2
clone size: few
V gene: TRBV7-9
D gene: .
CDR3 protein: CASSASDYGYTF
CDR3 DNA: TGTGCCAGCAGCGCGTCGGACTATGGCTACACCTTC

J gene: TRBJ1-2
clone size: many
V gene: TRBV12-3/TRBV12-4
D gene: .
CDR3 protein: CASSLNGLNYGYTF
CDR3 DNA: TGTGCCAGCAGTTTGAACGGCTTAAACTATGGCTACACCTTC

J gene: TRBJ2-5
clone size: many
V gene: TRBV29-1
D gene: .
CDR3 protein: CSVVAVETQYF
CDR3 DNA: TGCAGCGTTGTGGCAGTAGAGACCCAGTACTTC

J gene: TRBJ2-2
clone size: once
V gene: TRBV20-1
D gene: TRBD1
CDR3 protein: CSAQAWGEGQGSTGELFF
CDR3 DNA: TGCAGTGCTCAGGCATGGGGAGAAGGACAGGGGAGCACCGGGGAGCTGTTTTTT

J gene: TRBJ1-5
clone size: few
V gene: TRBV29-1
D gene: TRBD1
CDR3 protein: CSVRNGGTGRPQHF
CDR3 DNA: TGCAGCGTTCGAAATGGCGGGACAGGGAGGCCCCAGCATTTT

J gene: TRBJ1-6
clone size: few
V gene: TRBV28
D gene: .
CDR3 protein: CASQPTGNWNSPLHF
CDR3 DNA: TGTGCCAGCCAGCCTACAGGGAATTGGAATTCACCCCTCCACTTT

J gene: TRBJ2-1
clone size: few
V gene: TRBV14
D gene: .
CDR3 protein: CASSQQPYNEQFF
CDR3 DNA: TGTGCCAGCAGCCAACAGCCTTACAATGAGCAGTTCTTC

J gene: TRBJ1-2
clone size: .
V gene: TRBV15
D gene: .
CDR3 protein: CATSRDQGLHGYTF
CDR3 DNA: TGTGCCACCAGCAGAGATCAAGGGTTACATGGCTACACCTTC

J gene: TRBJ1-6
clone size: .
V gene: TRBV4-3
D gene: .
CDR3 protein: CASSQDPAGVGSPLHF
CDR3 DNA: TGCGCCAGCAGCCAAGATCCCGCAGGGGTAGGATCACCCCTCCACTTT

J gene: TRBJ2-4
clone size: .
V gene: TRBV15
D gene: TRBD1
CDR3 protein: CATSKDRGQYF
CDR3 DNA: TGTGCCACCAGCAAAGACAGGGGCCAGTACTTC

J gene: TRBJ2-5
clone size: .
V gene: TRBV20-1
D gene: TRBD2
CDR3 protein: CSASGTSGREETQYF
CDR3 DNA: TGCAGTGCTAGCGGGACTAGCGGGAGAGAAGAGACCCAGTACTTC

J gene: TRBJ2-3
clone size: few
V gene: TRBV7-8
D gene: .
CDR3 protein: CASSLRRLPDTQYF
CDR3 DNA: TGTGCCAGCAGCTTACGGAGGTTGCCAGATACGCAGTATTTT

J gene: TRBJ1-2
clone size: few
V gene: TRBV7-2
D gene: TRBD1
CDR3 protein: CASSSRQGYGCTF
CDR3 DNA: TGTGCCAGCAGCTCCCGACAGGGCTATGGCTGCACCTTC

J gene: TRBJ1-6
clone size: few
V gene: TRBV12-3/TRBV12-4
D gene: TRBD1
CDR3 protein: CASSFSGQGYSPLHF
CDR3 DNA: TGTGCCAGCAGTTTCTCGGGACAGGGATACTCACCCCTCCACTTT